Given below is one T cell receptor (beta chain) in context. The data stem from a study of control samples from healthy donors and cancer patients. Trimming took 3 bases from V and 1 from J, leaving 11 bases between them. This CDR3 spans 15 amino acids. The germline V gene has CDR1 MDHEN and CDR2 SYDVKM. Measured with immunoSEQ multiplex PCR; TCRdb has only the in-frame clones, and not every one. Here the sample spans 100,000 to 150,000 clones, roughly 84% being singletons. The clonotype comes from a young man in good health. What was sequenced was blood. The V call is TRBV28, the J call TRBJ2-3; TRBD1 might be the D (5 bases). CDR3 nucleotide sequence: TGTGCCAGCAGTTTGTCGACAGCCGGCACAGATACGCAGTATTTT. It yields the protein CASSLSTAGTDTQYF. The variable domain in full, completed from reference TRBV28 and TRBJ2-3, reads DVKVTQSSRYLVKRTGEKVFLECVQDMDHENMFWYRQDPGLGLRLIYFSYDVKMKEKGDIPEGYSVSREKKERFSLILESASTNQTSMYLCASSLSTAGTDTQYFGPGTRLTVL.